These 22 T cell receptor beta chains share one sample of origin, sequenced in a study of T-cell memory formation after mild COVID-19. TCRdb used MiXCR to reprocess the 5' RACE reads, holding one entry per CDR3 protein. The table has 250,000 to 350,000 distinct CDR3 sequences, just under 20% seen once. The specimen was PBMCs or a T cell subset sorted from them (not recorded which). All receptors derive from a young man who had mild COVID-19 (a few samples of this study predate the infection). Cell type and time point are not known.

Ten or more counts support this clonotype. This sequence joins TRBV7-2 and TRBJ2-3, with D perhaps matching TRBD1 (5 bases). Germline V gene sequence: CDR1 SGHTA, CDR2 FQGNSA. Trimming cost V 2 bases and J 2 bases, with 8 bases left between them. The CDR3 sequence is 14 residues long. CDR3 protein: CASSLLQATDTQYF. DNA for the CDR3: TGTGCCAGCAGCTTATTACAGGCCACAGATACGCAGTATTTT.

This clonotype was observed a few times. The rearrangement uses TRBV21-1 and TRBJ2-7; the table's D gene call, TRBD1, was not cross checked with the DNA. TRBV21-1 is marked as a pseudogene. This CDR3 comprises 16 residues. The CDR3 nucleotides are TGTGCCAGCAGCAAATGGCTCGGACAGCCCACCTACGAGCAGTACGTC. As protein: CASSKWLGQPTYEQYV.

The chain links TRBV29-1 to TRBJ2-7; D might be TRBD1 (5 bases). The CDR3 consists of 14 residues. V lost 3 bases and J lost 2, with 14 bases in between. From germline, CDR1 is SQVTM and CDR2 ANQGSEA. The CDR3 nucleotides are TGCAGCGTTGAGGCTACAGGAACCACCTACGAGCAGTACTTC. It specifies CSVEATGTTYEQYF.

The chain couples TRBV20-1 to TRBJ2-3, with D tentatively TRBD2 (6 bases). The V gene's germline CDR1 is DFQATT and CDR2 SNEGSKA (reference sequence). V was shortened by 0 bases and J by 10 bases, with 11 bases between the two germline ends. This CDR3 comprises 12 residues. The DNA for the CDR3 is TGCAGTGCTAGAGATCTCCGGGAGTCGCAGTATTTT. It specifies CSARDLRESQYF.

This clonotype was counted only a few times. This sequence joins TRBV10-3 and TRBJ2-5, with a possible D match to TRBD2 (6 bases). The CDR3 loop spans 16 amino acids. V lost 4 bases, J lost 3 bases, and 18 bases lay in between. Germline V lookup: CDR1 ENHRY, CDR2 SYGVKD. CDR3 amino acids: CAISVDEDSGEETQYF. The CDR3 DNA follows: TGTGCCATCAGTGTCGATGAGGATAGCGGAGAAGAGACCCAGTACTTC.

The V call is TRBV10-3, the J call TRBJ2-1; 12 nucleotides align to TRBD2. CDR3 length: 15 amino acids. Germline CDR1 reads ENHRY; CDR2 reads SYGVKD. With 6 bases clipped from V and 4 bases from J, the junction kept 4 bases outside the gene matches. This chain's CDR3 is CAISETSGGYNEQFF. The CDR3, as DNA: TGTGCCATCAGCGAGACTAGCGGGGGATACAATGAGCAGTTCTTC.

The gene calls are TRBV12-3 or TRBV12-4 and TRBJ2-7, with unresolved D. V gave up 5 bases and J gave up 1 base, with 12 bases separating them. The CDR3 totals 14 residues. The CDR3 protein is CASSPSAASYEQYV. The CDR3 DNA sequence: TGTGCCAGCAGTCCCTCGGCGGCATCCTACGAGCAGTACGTC.

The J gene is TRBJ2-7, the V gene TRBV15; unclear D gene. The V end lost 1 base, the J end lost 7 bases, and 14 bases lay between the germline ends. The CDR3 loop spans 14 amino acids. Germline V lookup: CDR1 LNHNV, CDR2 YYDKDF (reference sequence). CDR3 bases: TGTGCCACCAGCAGAGGACCCTCACACAGTGAGCAGTACTTC. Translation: CATSRGPSHSEQYF.

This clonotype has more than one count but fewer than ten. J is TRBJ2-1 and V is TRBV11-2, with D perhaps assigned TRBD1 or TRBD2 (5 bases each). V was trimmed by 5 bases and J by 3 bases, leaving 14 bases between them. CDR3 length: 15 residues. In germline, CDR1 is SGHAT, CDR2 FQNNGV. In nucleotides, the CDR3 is TGTGCCAGCAGCGTTCCCGGGACCTTCTACAATGAGCAGTTCTTC. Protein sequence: CASSVPGTFYNEQFF.

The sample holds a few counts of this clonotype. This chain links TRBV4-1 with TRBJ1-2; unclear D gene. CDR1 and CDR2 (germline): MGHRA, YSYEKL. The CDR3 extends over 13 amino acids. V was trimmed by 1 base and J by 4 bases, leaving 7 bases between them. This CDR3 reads CASSQVMRYGYTF. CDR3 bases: TGCGCCAGCAGCCAAGTTATGCGCTATGGCTACACCTTC.

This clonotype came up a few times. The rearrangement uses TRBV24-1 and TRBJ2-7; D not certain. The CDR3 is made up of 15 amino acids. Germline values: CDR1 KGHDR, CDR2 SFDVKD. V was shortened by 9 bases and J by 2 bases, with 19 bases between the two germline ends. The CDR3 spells CATAVMVGYPYEQYV. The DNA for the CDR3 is TGTGCCACCGCGGTCATGGTAGGCTACCCCTACGAGCAGTACGTC.

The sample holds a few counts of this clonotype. CDR3 sequence (DNA): TGCGCCAGCAGCGATGGACAGGGGATGAACACTGAAGCTTTCTTT. This codes for CASSDGQGMNTEAFF. The chain has TRBV5-1 and TRBJ1-1, with 9 bases fitting TRBD1. Germline CDR1 SGHRS, CDR2 YFSETQ. J gave up 0 bases and V 4 bases, and 4 bases lay outside the gene matches. The CDR3 spans 15 residues.

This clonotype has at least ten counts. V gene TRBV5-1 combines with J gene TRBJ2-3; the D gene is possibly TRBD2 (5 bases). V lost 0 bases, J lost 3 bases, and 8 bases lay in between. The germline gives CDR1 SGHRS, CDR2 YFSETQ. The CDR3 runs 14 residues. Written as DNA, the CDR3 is TGCGCCAGCAGCTTGGCAACGGGGACAGATACGCAGTATTTT. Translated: CASSLATGTDTQYF. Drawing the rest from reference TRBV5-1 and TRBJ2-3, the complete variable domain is KAGVTQTPRYLIKTRGQQVTLSCSPISGHRSVSWYQQTPGQGLQFLFEYFSETQRNKGNFPGRFSGRQFSNSRSEMNVSTLELGDSALYLCASSLATGTDTQYFGPGTRLTVL.

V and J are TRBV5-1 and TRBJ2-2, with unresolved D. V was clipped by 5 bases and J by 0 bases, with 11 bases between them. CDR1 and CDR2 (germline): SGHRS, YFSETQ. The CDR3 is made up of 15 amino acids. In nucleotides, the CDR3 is TGCGCCAGCAGAAAAGCTGGAACGAACACCGGGGAGCTGTTTTTT. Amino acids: CASRKAGTNTGELFF.

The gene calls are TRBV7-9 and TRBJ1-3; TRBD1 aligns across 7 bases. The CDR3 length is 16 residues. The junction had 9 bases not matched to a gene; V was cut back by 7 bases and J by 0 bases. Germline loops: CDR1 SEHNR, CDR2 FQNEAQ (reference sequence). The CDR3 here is CASNPLTGPSGNTIYF. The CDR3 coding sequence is TGTGCCAGCAACCCTCTGACAGGGCCCTCTGGAAACACCATATATTTT.

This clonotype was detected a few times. The CDR3 DNA follows: TGCGCCAGCAGAGAGTCGGCAGACGATCAGCCCCAGCATTTT. Translated: CASRESADDQPQHF. The V call is TRBV5-1, the J call TRBJ1-5; D not certain. CDR3 length equals 14 residues. Germline CDR1 SGHRS, CDR2 YFSETQ. Trimming took 5 bases from V and 5 from J, leaving 14 bases between them. The whole variable domain, remainder taken from reference TRBV5-1 and TRBJ1-5, is KAGVTQTPRYLIKTRGQQVTLSCSPISGHRSVSWYQQTPGQGLQFLFEYFSETQRNKGNFPGRFSGRQFSNSRSEMNVSTLELGDSALYLCASRESADDQPQHFGDGTRLSIL.

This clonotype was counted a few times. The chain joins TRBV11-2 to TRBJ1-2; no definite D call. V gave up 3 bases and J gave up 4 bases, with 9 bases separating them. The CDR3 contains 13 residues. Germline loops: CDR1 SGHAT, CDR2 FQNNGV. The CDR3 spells CASSFERAYGYTF. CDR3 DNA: TGTGCCAGCAGCTTCGAGCGTGCCTATGGCTACACCTTC.

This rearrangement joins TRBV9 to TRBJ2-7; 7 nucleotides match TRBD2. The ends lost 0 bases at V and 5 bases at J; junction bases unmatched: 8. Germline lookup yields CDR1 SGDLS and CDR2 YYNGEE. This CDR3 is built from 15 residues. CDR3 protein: CASSVGPRAGDEQYF. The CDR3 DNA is TGTGCCAGCAGCGTAGGCCCCAGGGCGGGAGACGAGCAGTACTTC.

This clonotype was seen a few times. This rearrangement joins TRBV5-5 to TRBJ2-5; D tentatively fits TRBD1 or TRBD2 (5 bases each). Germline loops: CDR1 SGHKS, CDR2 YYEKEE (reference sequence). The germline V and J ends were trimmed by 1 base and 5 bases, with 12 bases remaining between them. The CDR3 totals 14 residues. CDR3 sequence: CASSLLGEVETQYF. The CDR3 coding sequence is TGTGCCAGCAGCTTGCTGGGGGAAGTTGAGACCCAGTACTTC.

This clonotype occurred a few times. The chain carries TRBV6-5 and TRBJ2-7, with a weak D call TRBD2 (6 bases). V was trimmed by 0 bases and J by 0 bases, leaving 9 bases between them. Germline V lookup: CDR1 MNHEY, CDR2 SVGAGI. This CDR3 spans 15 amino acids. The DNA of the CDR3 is TGTGCCAGCAGTTACTCGGCGGGGAGCTCCTACGAGCAGTACTTC. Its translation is CASSYSAGSSYEQYF.

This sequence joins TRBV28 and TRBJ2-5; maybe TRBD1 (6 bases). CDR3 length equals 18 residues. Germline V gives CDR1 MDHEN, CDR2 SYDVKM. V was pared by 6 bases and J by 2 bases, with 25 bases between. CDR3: CASSFQTLSWTAQETQYF. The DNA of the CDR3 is TGTGCCAGCAGCTTTCAGACTCTAAGCTGGACAGCTCAAGAGACCCAGTACTTC.

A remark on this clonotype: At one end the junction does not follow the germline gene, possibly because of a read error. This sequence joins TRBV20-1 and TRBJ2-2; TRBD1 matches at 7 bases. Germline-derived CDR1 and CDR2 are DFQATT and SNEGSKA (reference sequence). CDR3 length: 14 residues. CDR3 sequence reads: CSATEGAKTGELFF. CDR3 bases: TGCAGCGCCACCGAGGGGGCGAAAACCGGGGAGCTGTTTTTT.